One sample yielded the 25 T cell receptor beta chains listed below, sequenced in a study of blood T cell repertoires in COVID-19 (dated by TCRdb to the early 2020s). Libraries were constructed by the immunoSEQ multiplex PCR assay. Imported from immuneACCESS, the table was reduced by TCRdb to in-frame sequences with V and J called. These copies leave out some clones; in studies compared against another copy, an unresolved V gene accounts for under half, and the cause of the remainder is not known. Here the sample has 250,000 to 350,000 clones; roughly 86% occur a single time. Jointly, the top ten make up 8% to 9% of the sample. The specimen was PBMCs or T cells enriched from blood (not recorded which). The receptor source for this set is a woman aged 18-29 years who had recovered from COVID-19.

J is TRBJ2-3 and V is TRBV7-2; 13 positions agree with TRBD2. V shed 4 bases, J shed 1 base, and the junction held 2 bases outside the gene matches. The CDR3 covers 16 residues. The germline CDR1 and CDR2 sequences are SGHTA and FQGNSA. The CDR3 bases are TGTGCCAGCAGCTATGGGACTAGCGGGGGCACAGATACGCAGTATTTT. Residues: CASSYGTSGGTDTQYF.

This chain connects TRBV7-9 to TRBJ2-5; no firm D call. V lost 7 bases, J lost 3 bases, and 9 bases lay in between. Germline V gives CDR1 SEHNR, CDR2 FQNEAQ (reference sequence). CDR3 size: 12 residues. CDR3 nucleotides: TGTGCCAGCACAGACTCGAAAGAGACCCAGTACTTC. This encodes CASTDSKETQYF. The variable domain in full, completed from reference TRBV7-9 and TRBJ2-5, reads DTGVSQNPRHKITKRGQNVTFRCDPISEHNRLYWYRQTLGQGPEFLTYFQNEAQLEKSRLLSDRFSAERPKGSFSTLEIQRTEQGDSAMYLCASTDSKETQYFGPGTRLLVL.

The chain employs TRBV5-1 and TRBJ2-1, with 9 bases aligning to TRBD1. CDR3 length: 19 residues. In germline, CDR1 is SGHRS, CDR2 YFSETQ. After removal of 0 bases from V and 7 bases from J, the junction contained 17 bases not matched to a gene. CDR3 sequence: CASSLVVTGGFPSGNEQFF. CDR3 in DNA: TGCGCCAGCAGCTTGGTTGTGACAGGGGGTTTCCCATCTGGTAATGAGCAGTTCTTC.

V is TRBV27 and J is TRBJ2-1; the match to TRBD2 covers 8 bases. This CDR3 has 16 amino acids. Germline CDR1 MNHEY, CDR2 SMNVEV (reference sequence). The trim removed 8 bases at V and 5 bases at J, leaving 14 bases unmatched. The DNA for the CDR3 is TGTGCCAGCGGATTTGGCCTAGCGGGTTGGAACAATGAGCAGTTCTTC. Protein sequence: CASGFGLAGWNNEQFF.

The CDR3 loop is CASSKNGFQETQYF. CDR3 bases: TGTGCCAGTAGTAAGAACGGGTTCCAAGAGACCCAGTACTTC. V and J are TRBV19 and TRBJ2-5; no reliable D call. CDR3 length: 14 amino acids. The V gene lost 4 bases and the J gene lost 1 base, with 10 bases spanning the gap. Per germline, CDR1 LNHDA and CDR2 SQIVND (reference sequence).

The genes are TRBV12-3 or TRBV12-4 and TRBJ1-5; TRBD1 might be the D (5 bases). The germline V and J ends were trimmed by 6 bases and 5 bases, with 8 bases remaining between them. The CDR3 contains 12 residues. CDR3 in DNA: TGTGCCAGCAGCAGGGTTTATCAGCCCCAGCATTTT. It translates to CASSRVYQPQHF.

This chain links TRBV2 with TRBJ2-1; D gene ambiguous. V lost 4 bases, J lost 5 bases, and 6 bases lay in between. The CDR3 covers 12 residues. The germline V gene has CDR1 SNHLY and CDR2 FYNNEI. The CDR3 DNA follows: TGTGCCAGCAGTGGACTGAACAATGAGCAGTTCTTC. As protein: CASSGLNNEQFF.

This clone was observed a few times. The chain links TRBV3-1 (or the pseudogene TRBV3-2) to TRBJ1-3; TRBD1 might be the D (6 bases). Germline-derived CDR1 and CDR2 are LGHDT and YNNKEL (reference sequence). The CDR3 totals 15 residues. Trimming pared 1 base from V and 0 bases from J, leaving 7 bases between. CDR3 in amino acids: CASSQGTDSGNTIYF. The CDR3 DNA is TGTGCCAGCAGCCAAGGGACAGACTCTGGAAACACCATATATTTT.

Within the sample, this clone is medium-sized. V is TRBV4-2 and J is TRBJ2-7; weak D call: TRBD2 (5 bases). The germline V and J ends were trimmed by 2 bases and 2 bases, with 16 bases remaining between them. The length of the CDR3 is 16 residues. Germline CDR1 LGHNA, CDR2 YNFKEQ. The CDR3 bases are TGTGCCAGCAGCCAAACCGACTCGAGCGGAACCTACGAGCAGTACTTC. Encoded protein: CASSQTDSSGTYEQYF.

The rearrangement uses TRBV12-3 or TRBV12-4 and TRBJ1-6; D gene uncertain. This CDR3 region has 13 residues. V lost 5 bases and J lost 10, with 12 bases in between. CDR3 sequence: CASSDLPQSPLHF. CDR3 nucleotide sequence: TGTGCCAGCAGTGATCTACCCCAATCACCCCTCCACTTT.

This rearrangement joins TRBV10-3 to TRBJ1-3; D is possibly TRBD1 (5 bases). The germline CDR1 and CDR2 sequences are ENHRY and SYGVKD. Deletions cut 7 bases from V and 8 bases from J, with 9 bases between. There are 11 residues in the CDR3. CDR3 DNA: TGTGCCATCACCCGGGGGGACACCATATATTTT. Its translation: CAITRGDTIYF.

The chain has TRBV5-1 and TRBJ1-5; D not certain. The CDR3 spans 14 residues. Trimming cost V 2 bases and J 7 bases, with 13 bases left between them. CDR1 and CDR2 from the germline V gene are SGHRS and YFSETQ. For the CDR3, the DNA is TGCGCCAGCAGCTTCGACTTTTCTCTACAGCCCCAGCATTTT. Translation gives CASSFDFSLQPQHF.

This chain connects TRBV29-1 to TRBJ1-2; D not resolved. Germline lookup yields CDR1 SQVTM and CDR2 ANQGSEA. Trimming stripped 2 bases from V and 7 bases from J, with 17 bases between. This CDR3 is 14 amino acids long. CDR3 loop: CSVEYAAPTGGYTF. The CDR3 DNA is TGCAGCGTTGAATACGCAGCCCCAACGGGTGGCTACACCTTC.

V is TRBV4-3 and J is TRBJ2-3; 8 nucleotides agree with TRBD2. Looked up from germline, CDR1 is LGHNA and CDR2 is YSLEER. V was pared by 1 base and J by 4 bases, with 4 bases of the junction left unmatched. The CDR3 has 15 amino acids. CDR3 DNA sequence: TGCGCCAGCAGCCAAGGCCTAGCGGGCGCAGATACGCAGTATTTT. Protein product: CASSQGLAGADTQYF.

The genes are TRBV4-3 and TRBJ2-1; D gene ambiguous. In germline, CDR1 is LGHNA, CDR2 YSLEER. The CDR3 sequence is 13 residues long. V gave up 0 bases and J gave up 11 bases, with 11 bases separating them. The CDR3 DNA reads as TGCGCCAGCAGCCAAGATTTCAGTGTAAAGCAGTTCTTC. It codes for CASSQDFSVKQFF.

V usage is TRBV9 and J usage is TRBJ2-7, with 10 bases matching TRBD1. V shed 2 bases and J 4 bases; nucleotides not matched to a gene: 3. Germline V gene sequence: CDR1 SGDLS, CDR2 YYNGEE. The CDR3 contains 14 residues. CDR3 in DNA: TGTGCCAGCAGCGTGGGGACAGGGGAATACGAGCAGTACTTC. Its protein product is CASSVGTGEYEQYF.

V gene TRBV11-2 combines with J gene TRBJ1-2; 7 bases map to TRBD1. Trimming removed 5 bases from V and 5 bases from J; junction bases left unmatched: 11. Germline CDR1 is SGHAT and CDR2 is FQNNGV. The CDR3 consists of 15 residues. In nucleotides, the CDR3 is TGTGCCAGCAGCCCAATTTCGACAGGGAAATATGGCTACACCTTC. Translation gives CASSPISTGKYGYTF.

This CDR3 is CASSLALLSGYEQYF. DNA of the CDR3: TGTGCCAGCAGCTTAGCACTATTGAGCGGCTACGAGCAGTACTTC. J is TRBJ2-7 and V is TRBV7-9; D is perhaps TRBD2 (5 bases). This CDR3 comprises 15 residues. V was trimmed by 0 bases and J by 3 bases, leaving 12 bases between them. Per the germline V gene, CDR1 is SEHNR and CDR2 is FQNEAQ (reference sequence).

In its sample, this clone was seen once. The chain has TRBV2 and TRBJ2-1; 14 bases match TRBD2. There are 18 residues in the CDR3. Germline V CDR1 and CDR2: SNHLY, FYNNEI. Losses at the gene ends were 4 bases for V and 2 bases for J; bases not matched to a gene: 7. The CDR3 reads CASSGGLAGAMAYNEQFF. DNA for the CDR3: TGTGCCAGCAGTGGGGGACTAGCGGGGGCCATGGCCTACAATGAGCAGTTCTTC.

The V and J genes are TRBV19 and TRBJ2-7, with TRBD1 as a possible D gene (6 bases). The germline V and J ends were trimmed by 5 bases and 2 bases, with 13 bases remaining between them. The CDR3 length is 14 residues. CDR1 LNHDA and CDR2 SQIVND come from the germline V gene (reference sequence). The CDR3 nucleotides read TGTGCCAGTAGTGGGGGCGGTGGGGCCTACGAGCAGTACTTC. Amino acids: CASSGGGGAYEQYF.

CDR3 amino acids: CASSTVGGNEQYF. In DNA form, the CDR3 reads TGCGCCAGCAGCACCGTAGGAGGGAACGAGCAGTACTTC. The chain employs TRBV5-1 and TRBJ2-7; maybe TRBD2 (6 bases). This CDR3 region has 13 residues. V shed 4 bases and J shed 5 bases, with 13 bases lying between them. Germline V gene data show CDR1 as SGHRS and CDR2 as YFSETQ.

The V call is TRBV25-1, the J call TRBJ2-2; D unresolved. Germline loops: CDR1 MGHDK, CDR2 SYGVNS. The germline V and J ends were trimmed by 4 bases and 6 bases, with 6 bases remaining between them. CDR3 length: 12 residues. The CDR3 region is CASSGQPGELFF. The CDR3 DNA sequence: TGTGCCAGCAGTGGGCAACCCGGGGAGCTGTTTTTT.

This rearrangement joins TRBV3-1 (or the pseudogene TRBV3-2) to TRBJ2-7, with 7 bases matching TRBD2. Trimming cost V 1 base and J 9 bases; bases outside gene matches: 6. Germline V CDR1 and CDR2: LGHDT, YNNKEL (reference sequence). The CDR3 is made up of 13 amino acids. The CDR3 bases are TGTGCCAGCAGCCAAGTGGAAGCGGGAACGCAGTACTTC. Protein sequence: CASSQVEAGTQYF.

This chain connects TRBV12-3 or TRBV12-4 to TRBJ1-2; 8 bases align to TRBD1. V was clipped by 6 bases and J by 5 bases; unmatched bases: 5. CDR3 length: 13 residues. In DNA form, the CDR3 reads TGTGCCAGCAGCACGGGACAGGCGTATGGCTACACCTTC. Translated: CASSTGQAYGYTF.

This chain joins TRBV27 and TRBJ2-7; 8 nucleotides agree with TRBD1. V was clipped by 3 bases and J by 6 bases; unmatched bases: 1. The CDR3 runs to 12 residues. Germline V lookup: CDR1 MNHEY, CDR2 SMNVEV (reference sequence). CDR3 region: CASSFTGGEQYF. CDR3 coding DNA: TGTGCCAGCAGTTTTACAGGGGGCGAGCAGTACTTC.